The 3 T cell receptor beta chains given below trace back to one sample, sequenced in a study of CD8 T cells in ankylosing spondylitis. Via MiXCR, TCRdb re-called the 5' RACE reads, giving one row per CDR3 protein. The sample includes 150,000 to 200,000 distinct CDR3 sequences, roughly 11% of them seen just once. The sequencing input was blood, either unsorted or a sorted T cell fraction (not recorded which). Every receptor here comes from a male donor with ankylosing spondylitis or in good health (not recorded which).

This chain uses TRBV7-8 with TRBJ2-2; D not resolved. The ends were cut back, 1 base at V and 1 base at J, with 7 bases in the middle. There are 15 residues in the CDR3. Germline lookup yields CDR1 SGHVS and CDR2 FQNEAQ. CDR3: CASSLGGENTGELFF. The DNA of the CDR3 is TGTGCCAGCAGCTTAGGTGGGGAGAACACCGGGGAGCTGTTTTTT.

This clonotype was seen many times. CDR3 amino acids: CASSPRQGPGNTIYF. The CDR3 DNA reads TGTGCCAGCAGCCCTCGACAGGGGCCTGGAAACACCATATATTTT. The genes are TRBV11-2 and TRBJ1-3, with 8 bases lining up with TRBD1. V shed 5 bases and J 2 bases; nucleotides not matched to a gene: 5. Germline CDR1 is SGHAT and CDR2 is FQNNGV. This CDR3 is built from 15 residues.

This clonotype was recorded many times. This chain uses TRBV5-1 with TRBJ2-7, with a possible D match to TRBD1 (6 bases). Germline V CDR1 and CDR2: SGHRS, YFSETQ. This CDR3 is 15 amino acids long. V shed 0 bases and J shed 2 bases, with 12 bases lying between them. This CDR3 is CASSLAGTPTYEQYF. As DNA, the CDR3 is TGCGCCAGCAGCTTGGCGGGGACACCTACCTACGAGCAGTACTTC.